The present TCR beta chain was sequenced within a study of T-cell memory formation after mild COVID-19. Study information: The two donors had largely donor-specific TCR clusters.

General study results and limits: Some clones that responded were present in memory (sampled pre-infection), which suggests cross-reactive memory joined. Contracting clones localized mainly to CM and EM when CD4+ and mainly to EMRA when CD8+.

Comments on this clonotype: Its antigen is not known.

The CDR3 sequence is 14 residues long. The V segment lost 5 bases and the J segment 7 bases; nucleotides outside the gene matches: 11. The V gene's germline CDR1 is DFQATT and CDR2 SNEGSKA (reference sequence). A 5'RACE reaction primed in the constant segment made cDNA libraries of TCR alpha and TCR beta, and these carried sample barcodes and UMIs. TCRdb passed the 5' RACE reads through MiXCR, listing each CDR3 protein once. The repertoire has approximately 240,000 distinct CDR3 sequences, 16% of them found once; the top ten carry 3.5% to 4%. Sequencing input: PBMCs or a T cell subset sorted from them (not recorded which). The TCR originated in a young man who had mild COVID-19 (a few samples of this study predate the infection). Cell type and time point are not known. The rearrangement uses TRBV20-1 and TRBJ2-1; 7 nucleotides match TRBD2. CDR3: CSAQAGTLRNEQFF. CDR3 in DNA: TGCAGTGCTCAAGCGGGGACTCTAAGGAATGAGCAGTTCTTC.